Presented here are 16 T cell receptor beta chains from one specimen sequenced in a study of glioma-infiltrating T cells. Using RNA template, CDR3s of TCR alpha and beta were amplified with iRepertoire arm-PCR. TCRdb reprocessed the multiplex PCR reads via MiXCR and lists one record per CDR3 protein. This table holds about 130,000 distinct CDR3 sequences, more than 20% found once. The sequenced sample was glioma tissue, nonneoplastic brain tissue, or PBMCs (not recorded which). The receptors derive from a human donor with low-grade glioma or glioblastoma, undergoing nonglioma brain surgery, or in good health (not recorded which).

This clonotype was counted at least ten times. The J gene is TRBJ2-1, the V gene TRBV6-1; perhaps D is TRBD1 or TRBD2 (5 bases each). The CDR3 has 12 amino acids. Trimming stripped 7 bases from V and 7 bases from J, with 11 bases between. Germline assignment: CDR1 MNHNS and CDR2 SASEGT. CDR3 nucleotides: TGTGCCAGCAATGGGGGTGGAAATGAGCAGTTCTTC. This codes for CASNGGGNEQFF.

The chain combines TRBV4-2 with TRBJ1-1, with unresolved D. CDR3 length: 13 residues. Germline V lookup: CDR1 LGHNA, CDR2 YNFKEQ. V was cut by 3 bases and J by 3 bases, with 8 bases left in between. CDR3 in amino acids: CASSHAGHTEAFF. DNA of the CDR3: TGTGCCAGCAGCCATGCCGGACACACTGAAGCTTTCTTT.

The chain uses TRBV24-1 and TRBJ2-3, with 7 bases fitting TRBD2. CDR3 length: 16 amino acids. From germline, CDR1 is KGHDR and CDR2 SFDVKD. The trim removed 5 bases at V and 0 bases at J, leaving 7 bases unmatched. CDR3 sequence (DNA): TGTGCCACCAGTGGGGTCGCGGGGGTGAGCACAGATACGCAGTATTTT. It is translated as CATSGVAGVSTDTQYF.

Turning to this clonotype: One end of the junction is discordant with germline, which a read error may explain. The V call is TRBV5-1, the J call TRBJ1-1, with D perhaps matching TRBD1 (6 bases). The CDR3 totals 14 residues. CDR1 and CDR2 (germline): SGHRS, YFSETQ. In DNA, the CDR3 is TGCGCCAGCAGCTTGCAGGGGTTGAACAATGAAGCTTTCTTT. Its protein is CASSLQGLNNEAFF.

This clonotype appeared many times. The chain links TRBV19 to TRBJ2-2; 7 nucleotides line up with TRBD1. The CDR3 contains 15 residues. Germline V gene data show CDR1 as LNHDA and CDR2 as SQIVND (reference sequence). V shed 9 bases and J 4 bases; nucleotides not matched to a gene: 11. CDR3 DNA sequence: TGTGCCAGCAGGCGATTGACAGGGATCACCGGGGAGCTGTTTTTT. Its translation is CASRRLTGITGELFF. Complete variable domain (other parts from reference TRBV19 and TRBJ2-2): DGGITQSPKYLFRKEGQNVTLSCEQNLNHDAMYWYRQDPGQGLRLIYYSQIVNDFQKGDIAEGYSVSREKKESFPLTVTSAQKNPTAFYLCASRRLTGITGELFFGEGSRLTVL.

This clonotype was seen only a few times. The gene calls are TRBV18 and TRBJ1-1; D unclear. V was clipped by 1 base and J by 2 bases, with 11 bases between them. The germline CDR1 and CDR2 sequences are KGHSH and LQKENI. The CDR3 consists of 15 residues. The CDR3 DNA reads as TGTGCCAGCTCACCACAGGGCGGGGATAACACTGAAGCTTTCTTT. It yields the protein CASSPQGGDNTEAFF.

Only a few counts were recorded for this clonotype. The V call is TRBV10-3, the J call TRBJ1-1; maybe TRBD1 (6 bases). Germline-derived CDR1 and CDR2 are ENHRY and SYGVKD. Trimming removed 6 bases from V and 0 bases from J, with 11 bases in between. CDR3 length: 14 amino acids. CDR3 residues: CAIREQGMNTEAFF. CDR3 nucleotides: TGTGCCATCAGGGAACAGGGAATGAACACTGAAGCTTTCTTT.

This clonotype has ten or more counts. The gene calls are TRBV27 and TRBJ2-1, with TRBD1 matching over 9 bases. With V trimmed by 0 bases and J by 4 bases, 7 bases remained unmatched. The CDR3 contains 17 residues. Germline V gene lookup returns CDR1 MNHEY and CDR2 SMNVEV (reference sequence). In nucleotides, the CDR3 is TGTGCCAGCAGTTTATCAGTCCGGGACAGGGTGTACAATGAGCAGTTCTTC. This gives the protein CASSLSVRDRVYNEQFF.

This chain joins TRBV7-3 and TRBJ2-1, with D possibly called TRBD1 or TRBD2 (5 bases each). The germline V gene encodes CDR1 SGHTA and CDR2 FQGTGA. Trimming took off 4 bases at V and 7 bases at J, with 14 bases between the two ends. This CDR3 is built from 14 residues. CDR3 bases: TGTGCCAGCAGCTCCGGGACGGCCTCGAATGAGCAGTTCTTC. Protein sequence: CASSSGTASNEQFF.

This clonotype was found a few times. This chain connects TRBV24-1 to TRBJ2-7, with 11 bases aligning to TRBD1. CDR1 and CDR2 (germline): KGHDR, SFDVKD. This CDR3 is 16 amino acids long. With 7 bases clipped from V and 1 base from J, the junction kept 8 bases outside the gene matches. The CDR3 nucleotides are TGTGCCACCAGGAGGACAGGGGGCTTTAATTCCTACGAGCAGTACGTC. It encodes CATRRTGGFNSYEQYV.

The V call is TRBV3-1, the J call TRBJ1-2; maybe TRBD1 (5 bases). The CDR3 spans 17 residues. The V end lost 2 bases, the J end lost 7 bases, and 23 bases lay between the germline ends. Germline V gives CDR1 LGHDT, CDR2 YNNKEL (reference sequence). CDR3 nucleotide sequence: TGTGCCAGCAGCCAATTCGGGGTGGGGACTGCCCGATCTGGCTACACCTTC. The encoded protein is CASSQFGVGTARSGYTF.

This clonotype was picked up many times. CDR3 bases: TGTGCCAGCAGAAGCGGGGGAATCCAAGAGACCCAGTACTTC. Amino acid sequence: CASRSGGIQETQYF. The chain joins TRBV11-2 to TRBJ2-5; TRBD2 matches 8 bases. The CDR3 totals 14 residues. V was clipped by 6 bases and J by 1 base; unmatched bases: 4. CDR1 and CDR2 from the germline V gene are SGHAT and FQNNGV.

The chain employs TRBV20-1 and TRBJ1-2, with 9 bases aligning to TRBD1. The ends lost 6 bases at V and 8 bases at J; junction bases unmatched: 10. Germline assignment: CDR1 DFQATT and CDR2 SNEGSKA (reference sequence). The CDR3 totals 13 residues. CDR3 sequence: CSARTGTGQGYTF. CDR3 nucleotides: TGCAGTGCCCGGACCGGGACAGGGCAAGGCTACACCTTC.

The chain couples TRBV7-9 to TRBJ2-7, with D perhaps matching TRBD2 (5 bases). The germline CDR1 and CDR2 sequences are SEHNR and FQNEAQ (reference sequence). V lost 4 bases and J lost 3, with 19 bases in between. The CDR3 runs 16 residues. The CDR3 DNA follows: TGTGCCAGCAGCTCGGATGGTAGCGCAAAATACTACGAGCAGTACGTC. Translated: CASSSDGSAKYYEQYV.

This clonotype has a handful of counts. The J gene is TRBJ2-1, the V gene TRBV7-8; tentatively, D is TRBD2 (6 bases). V gave up 4 bases and J gave up 7 bases, with 17 bases separating them. CDR1 is SGHVS and CDR2 is FQNEAQ in the germline V gene. The CDR3 covers 15 residues. The chain's CDR3 is CASSSSREVRNEQFF. The CDR3 coding sequence is TGTGCCAGCAGCTCGTCCAGGGAGGTTAGGAATGAGCAGTTCTTC. The whole variable domain, remainder taken from reference TRBV7-8 and TRBJ2-1, is GAGVSQSPRYKVAKRGQDVALRCDPISGHVSLFWYQQALGQGPEFLTYFQNEAQLDKSGLPSDRFFAERPEGSVSTLKIQRTQQEDSAVYLCASSSSREVRNEQFFGPGTRLTVL.

This clonotype was found many times. This sequence joins TRBV7-2 and TRBJ2-3, with D possibly being TRBD2 (5 bases). This CDR3 region has 14 residues. Trimming stripped 8 bases from V and 0 bases from J, with 12 bases between. Germline V gene sequence: CDR1 SGHTA, CDR2 FQGNSA. CDR3 DNA: TGTGCCAGCCTCGCGGGCCCTAGCACAGATACGCAGTATTTT. Encoded protein: CASLAGPSTDTQYF.